Below are 18 T cell receptor beta chains sequenced from a single sample in a study of CD8+ T cells in alopecia areata. Treatment denoted: oral pan-JAK inhibitor, 5-10 mg twice daily. RNA extraction and reverse transcription yielded cDNA as sequencing template. Method: immunoSEQ multiplex PCR; TCRdb's copy keeps in-frame clones and lacks some. In the table there are 180,000 or so clones, approximately 55% of which are singletons. Here the sequenced sample was CD8+ T cells sorted from blood, taken at week 24, from a patient treated with tofacitinib. All receptors come from a human donor with alopecia areata.

CDR3 region: CAWSGGTGGVYEQYF. Here the CDR3 DNA reads TGTGCCTGGAGTGGCGGGACAGGGGGCGTCTACGAGCAGTACTTC. V usage is TRBV30 and J usage is TRBJ2-7, with TRBD1 matching 12 bases. The CDR3 is 15 residues long. CDR1 is GTSNPN and CDR2 is SVGIG in the germline V gene (reference sequence). V dropped 1 base and J dropped 3; count of bases not matched to a gene: 4.

This rearrangement joins TRBV13 to TRBJ1-2; TRBD1 matches 10 bases. V gave up 6 bases and J gave up 7 bases; unmatched junction bases: 5. Germline V gene lookup returns CDR1 PRHDT and CDR2 FYEKMQ (reference sequence). The CDR3 spans 13 residues. DNA of the CDR3: TGTGCCAGCAGTCGACAGGGGGCGCGTGGCTACACCTTC. Residues: CASSRQGARGYTF.

The rearrangement uses TRBV7-9 and TRBJ1-1, with D possibly being TRBD1 (5 bases). Per the germline V gene, CDR1 is SEHNR and CDR2 is FQNEAQ (reference sequence). This CDR3 has 15 residues. Trimming removed 1 base from V and 7 bases from J, with 16 bases in between. The CDR3 DNA sequence: TGTGCCAGCAGCTTAGTGCCAGGGAAAGATGGTGAAGCTTTCTTT. It yields the protein CASSLVPGKDGEAFF.

V usage is TRBV30 and J usage is TRBJ2-1; D might be TRBD2 (5 bases). This CDR3 comprises 12 residues. Trimming took 3 bases from V and 8 from J, leaving 11 bases between them. In germline, CDR1 is GTSNPN, CDR2 SVGIG (reference sequence). Written as DNA, the CDR3 is TGTGCCTGGAGCCCGTTCGGGGATGAGCAGTTCTTC. Encoded protein: CAWSPFGDEQFF.

On this clone: Because it lacks the conserved phenylalanine or tryptophan at the end, this CDR3 is likely a read error. The DNA is omitted, as the CDR3 cannot be located on it reliably, and the CDR3 follows TCRdb's listing. This chain joins TRBV2 and TRBJ2-7; the D segment call TRBD1 is taken from the table without a DNA check. Germline-derived CDR1 and CDR2 are SNHLY and FYNNEI. The CDR3 adds up to 11 amino acids, both ends counted. The CDR3 loop is CASLNGQKDVI.

The V gene is TRBV19, the J gene TRBJ2-1; no definite D call. The CDR3 runs 13 residues. V was trimmed by 1 base and J by 9 bases, leaving 10 bases between them. Germline assignment: CDR1 LNHDA and CDR2 SQIVND (reference sequence). The CDR3 spells CASSIGASREQFF. In DNA, the CDR3 is TGTGCCAGTAGTATAGGGGCCAGCCGTGAGCAGTTCTTC.

A single count supports this clone. The chain has TRBV7-6 and TRBJ2-1; 7 bases agree with TRBD1. This CDR3 spans 14 amino acids. Per germline, CDR1 SGHVS and CDR2 FNYEAQ. Germline trimming cut 5 bases from V and 5 bases from J; bases unmatched to any gene: 6. Written as DNA, the CDR3 is TGTGCCAGCAGCCCTGGGACAGATCACAATGAGCAGTTCTTC. Amino acid sequence: CASSPGTDHNEQFF.

V and J are TRBV6-1 and TRBJ1-2; TRBD1 matches at 7 bases. J lost 5 bases, V lost 1 base, and 7 bases had no gene match. Germline-derived CDR1 and CDR2 are MNHNS and SASEGT. The CDR3 consists of 15 residues. CDR3 loop: CASSEGLGQTYGYTF. For the CDR3, the DNA is TGTGCCAGCAGTGAAGGTCTGGGACAGACATATGGCTACACCTTC.

This sequence joins TRBV29-1 and TRBJ2-2; no definite D call. Germline V gene sequence: CDR1 SQVTM, CDR2 ANQGSEA. This CDR3 region has 14 residues. Deletions cut 1 base from V and 4 bases from J, with 10 bases between. The CDR3 nucleotides are TGCAGCGTTGAAGTTGCAGGATCCACCGGGGAGCTGTTTTTT. It codes for CSVEVAGSTGELFF.

The J gene is TRBJ1-2, the V gene TRBV29-1; D unclear. Germline V lookup: CDR1 SQVTM, CDR2 ANQGSEA. CDR3 length equals 12 residues. V lost 2 bases and J 0 bases, leaving 4 bases between the germline ends. For the CDR3, the DNA is TGCAGCGTTGAAACAACTAACTATGGCTACACCTTC. It encodes CSVETTNYGYTF.

This chain links TRBV9 with TRBJ2-7; 7 bases align to TRBD1. The CDR3 loop spans 14 amino acids. Looked up from germline, CDR1 is SGDLS and CDR2 is YYNGEE. Unmatched junction bases numbered 4, after V lost 4 bases and J lost 0 bases. The CDR3 protein is CASSHRDSSYEQYF. For the CDR3, the DNA is TGTGCCAGCAGCCACCGGGACAGCTCCTACGAGCAGTACTTC.

This clone appeared a single time. The V call is TRBV30, the J call TRBJ1-2; tentative D call: TRBD1 (6 bases). V was pared by 2 bases and J by 4 bases, with 20 bases between. CDR1 is GTSNPN and CDR2 is SVGIG in the germline V gene (reference sequence). The CDR3 covers 16 residues. CDR3 residues: CAWSLTTGTQPYGYTF. CDR3 bases: TGTGCCTGGAGTCTTACGACAGGTACTCAACCCTATGGCTACACCTTC.

This sequence joins TRBV25-1 and TRBJ1-2; possible D gene TRBD1, 5 bases. Germline V gene lookup returns CDR1 MGHDK and CDR2 SYGVNS. CDR3 length equals 15 residues. V was shortened by 1 base and J by 7 bases, with 16 bases between the two germline ends. Written as DNA, the CDR3 is TGTGCCAGCAGTGAATCGGGCGGGACTATGGCTGGCTACACCTTC. Its protein product is CASSESGGTMAGYTF.

The chain is built from TRBV4-3 and TRBJ1-2, with D unresolved. With 0 bases removed from V and 0 bases from J, the gap between germline ends came to 11 bases. The CDR3 contains 16 residues. The germline V gene encodes CDR1 LGHNA and CDR2 YSLEER. The CDR3 reads CASSQDGGKANYGYTF. In nucleotides, the CDR3 is TGCGCCAGCAGCCAAGATGGTGGAAAAGCTAACTATGGCTACACCTTC.

The rearrangement links TRBV6-1 to TRBJ2-1, with 12 bases aligning to TRBD2. The CDR3 extends over 17 amino acids. Germline loops: CDR1 MNHNS, CDR2 SASEGT. The V and J ends lost 2 bases and 7 bases, in that order; junction bases with no gene match: 9. The CDR3 sequence: CASSESPSGGARNEQFF. Here the CDR3 DNA reads TGTGCCAGCAGTGAATCTCCTAGCGGGGGGGCCAGGAATGAGCAGTTCTTC.

This clone was seen a handful of times. The CDR3, as DNA: TGTGCCAGCAGCGACGGGACGGGTCAAGAGACCCAGTACTTC. Encoded protein: CASSDGTGQETQYF. V is TRBV7-8 and J is TRBJ2-5; D could derive from TRBD1 or TRBD2 (5 bases each). This CDR3 has 14 amino acids. Trimming cost V 5 bases and J 2 bases, with 12 bases left between them. In germline, CDR1 is SGHVS, CDR2 FQNEAQ.

The CDR3 region has the DNA TGTGCCAGCTCACTCCCTTTTGGCACAGATACGCAGTATTTT. The encoded protein is CASSLPFGTDTQYF. The rearrangement joins TRBV18 to TRBJ2-3, with D unclear. Germline V CDR1 and CDR2: KGHSH, LQKENI. V lost 4 bases and J lost 1, with 9 bases in between. There are 14 residues in the CDR3.

The rearrangement links TRBV28 to TRBJ2-4; D unclear. The CDR3 covers 14 residues. The V end lost 6 bases, the J end lost 6 bases, and 15 bases lay between the germline ends. Germline V gene data show CDR1 as MDHEN and CDR2 as SYDVKM. CDR3 residues: CASSTLTVGNIQYF. CDR3 nucleotide sequence: TGTGCCAGCAGCACTCTGACTGTGGGAAACATTCAGTACTTC.